These 21 T cell receptor beta chains were sequenced from one sample in a study of CD4 T cells in relation to SARS-CoV-2 and coronaviruses. For these TCRs, the target antigens are not known. The unexposed donors gave CD4+ T cells in about 2011-2018, prior to COVID-19. The cells were cultured for around ten days before CD4+ T cells were isolated. Method: immunoSEQ multiplex PCR; TCRdb's copy keeps in-frame clones and lacks some. The data contain 25,000 or so clones, about three quarters of them singletons. Sequenced: CD4+ T cells from PBMCs, cultured in vitro. These receptors all stem from a human donor in good health.

The rearrangement uses TRBV4-1 and TRBJ2-1; 16 bases align to TRBD2. CDR3 length: 19 residues. V lost 3 bases to trimming and J lost 8 bases; unmatched junction nucleotides: 13. Germline assignment: CDR1 MGHRA and CDR2 YSYEKL. The DNA of the CDR3 is TGCGCCAGCAGCCAGGAACTAGGGACTAGCGGGGGGGCGAGGGATGAGCAGTTCTTC. Protein: CASSQELGTSGGARDEQFF.

The chain uses TRBV7-2 and TRBJ2-1; 9 bases are shared with TRBD2. The V segment lost 5 bases and the J segment 8 bases; nucleotides outside the gene matches: 7. CDR3 length: 14 amino acids. Germline V gene sequence: CDR1 SGHTA, CDR2 FQGNSA. CDR3 bases: TGTGCCAGCAGCCTCGGACTAGCGAACGATGAGCAGTTCTTC. Its protein product is CASSLGLANDEQFF.

The V gene is TRBV5-3, the J gene TRBJ2-1, with 13 bases that match TRBD2. TRBV5-3 is treated as an ORF (open reading frame) with a function not yet certain. After removal of 2 bases from V and 12 bases from J, the junction contained 5 bases not matched to a gene. This CDR3 comprises 14 residues. Here the CDR3 DNA reads TGTGCCAGAAGCTTACTAGCGGGGGGGACTTGGCAGTTCTTC. Its protein product is CARSLLAGGTWQFF.

The chain recombines TRBV19 with TRBJ2-1, with 9 positions matching TRBD1. In germline, CDR1 is LNHDA, CDR2 SQIVND (reference sequence). CDR3 length: 16 amino acids. V lost 5 bases to trimming and J lost 5 bases; unmatched junction nucleotides: 10. DNA of the CDR3: TGTGCCAGTAGTCGAATGACAGGGGGTGGAGACAATGAGCAGTTCTTC. It codes for CASSRMTGGGDNEQFF.

The chain carries TRBV11-3 and TRBJ2-5, with a weak D call TRBD1 (5 bases). The CDR3 runs to 16 residues. V lost 1 base and J lost 3, with 15 bases in between. CDR1 SGHNT and CDR2 YENEEA come from the germline V gene. The CDR3 DNA follows: TGTGCCAGCAGCTTAGGCTGGACACCTCCTGAAGAGACCCAGTACTTC. This codes for CASSLGWTPPEETQYF.

The chain couples TRBV21-1 to TRBJ1-6. TRBV21-1 is termed a pseudogene. CDR3 length equals 15 residues. CDR3: CASSSWGTTNSPLHF. CDR3 in DNA: TGTGCCAGCAGCTCTTGGGGGACGACTAATTCACCCCTCCACTTT.

CDR3 protein: CASSLTAGGMGTEAFF. The CDR3 DNA reads as TGTGCCAGCAGCTTAACGGCCGGGGGGATGGGCACTGAAGCTTTCTTT. The chain links TRBV7-3 to TRBJ1-1, with D perhaps TRBD1 (5 bases). The germline V gene has CDR1 SGHTA and CDR2 FQGTGA. The CDR3 extends over 16 amino acids. Deletions cut 0 bases from V and 4 bases from J, with 15 bases between.

The chain employs TRBV7-6 and TRBJ2-5; TRBD2 matches at 10 bases. This CDR3 is 17 amino acids long. Germline values: CDR1 SGHVS, CDR2 FNYEAQ. V lost 4 bases and J lost 1; bases outside the gene matches: 9. CDR3 loop: CASSSRAGGSPQETQYF. The CDR3 DNA is TGTGCCAGCAGCTCAAGAGCGGGGGGGTCCCCCCAAGAGACCCAGTACTTC.

The chain employs TRBV19 and TRBJ2-7, with D perhaps TRBD2 (6 bases). Germline V gene data show CDR1 as LNHDA and CDR2 as SQIVND (reference sequence). V shed 5 bases and J shed 1 base, with 12 bases lying between them. The CDR3 length is 14 residues. The CDR3: CASSAHRGSYEQYF. The CDR3, as DNA: TGTGCCAGTAGTGCACACCGGGGGTCCTACGAGCAGTACTTC.

The table lists this clone with a few counts. V and J are TRBV3-1 (or the pseudogene TRBV3-2) and TRBJ2-3, with D possibly matching TRBD2 (6 bases). Trimming removed 2 bases at V and 2 bases at J, with 8 bases between. Per germline, CDR1 LGHDT and CDR2 YNNKEL (reference sequence). The CDR3 spans 14 residues. In DNA, the CDR3 is TGTGCCAGCAGCCAATTAGCGGCCACAGATACGCAGTATTTT. Its translation: CASSQLAATDTQYF.

The chain combines TRBV7-9 with TRBJ1-1; the match to TRBD1 covers 8 bases. CDR1 is SEHNR, CDR2 FQNEAQ, per germline (reference sequence). J was trimmed by 0 bases and V by 5 bases; bases with no gene match: 17. The CDR3 has 19 amino acids. CDR3 in amino acids: CASSEQGGTWALMNTEAFF. The CDR3 nucleotides read TGTGCCAGCAGCGAACAGGGGGGGACATGGGCCCTCATGAACACTGAAGCTTTCTTT.

The gene calls are TRBV18 and TRBJ2-7; D is unclear. Germline V gene lookup returns CDR1 KGHSH and CDR2 LQKENI. CDR3 length: 12 residues. Between the trimmed V and J ends, which lost 5 bases and 0 bases, there was a span of 5 bases. For the CDR3, the DNA is TGTGCCAGCTCATCCTCCTCCTACGAGCAGTACTTC. Its protein is CASSSSSYEQYF.

This clone occurred once. The J gene is TRBJ1-6, the V gene TRBV7-2; tentatively, D is TRBD1 (6 bases). The V gene's germline CDR1 is SGHTA and CDR2 FQGNSA. This CDR3 contains 15 residues. Trimming pared 1 base from V and 5 bases from J, leaving 9 bases between. In DNA form, the CDR3 reads TGTGCCAGCAGCTTAGAAAGGGGGGATAATTCACCCCTCCACTTT. Residues: CASSLERGDNSPLHF.

The J gene is TRBJ2-1, the V gene TRBV7-9; D is possibly TRBD2 (5 bases). This CDR3 has 13 residues. The germline CDR1 and CDR2 sequences are SEHNR and FQNEAQ (reference sequence). The ends were cut back, 2 bases at V and 9 bases at J, with 11 bases in the middle. The CDR3 DNA is TGTGCCAGCAGCTTAACGCTAGCAGTTGAGCAGTTCTTC. Its protein is CASSLTLAVEQFF.

The rearrangement uses TRBV4-3 and TRBJ1-2; D gene unclear. The CDR3 is 17 residues long. Germline CDR1 reads LGHNA; CDR2 reads YSLEER. V was trimmed by 0 bases and J by 8 bases, leaving 22 bases between them. The CDR3: CASSQDLGTGVMKGYTF. The DNA of the CDR3 is TGCGCCAGCAGCCAAGATCTTGGAACCGGGGTGATGAAGGGCTACACCTTC.

V is TRBV5-1 and J is TRBJ2-7; tentatively, D is TRBD2 (7 bases). V was pared by 4 bases and J by 0 bases, with 20 bases between. Germline V gives CDR1 SGHRS, CDR2 YFSETQ. The CDR3 loop spans 17 amino acids. Written as DNA, the CDR3 is TGCGCCAGCAGCCGAACAGAGGGGGGGTTCGGCTCCTACGAGCAGTACTTC. Amino acid sequence: CASSRTEGGFGSYEQYF.

This clone has just a few counts. The chain is built from TRBV19 and TRBJ1-6, with a weak D call TRBD1 (5 bases). This CDR3 comprises 16 residues. The germline CDR1 and CDR2 sequences are LNHDA and SQIVND (reference sequence). The V gene lost 5 bases and the J gene lost 6 bases, with 17 bases spanning the gap. The CDR3 region is CASSAATAGGNSPLHF. As DNA, the CDR3 is TGTGCCAGTAGTGCTGCAACTGCGGGGGGTAATTCACCCCTCCACTTT.

V usage is TRBV6-6 and J usage is TRBJ2-5, with D unclear. Germline CDR1 MNHNY, CDR2 SVGAGI (reference sequence). V dropped 0 bases and J dropped 1 base, with 6 bases sitting between them. The CDR3 is made up of 14 amino acids. DNA for the CDR3: TGTGCCAGCAGTTACTCGGTGACCCAAGAGACCCAGTACTTC. Protein sequence: CASSYSVTQETQYF.

The rearrangement links TRBV5-4 to TRBJ2-3; D may match TRBD1 or TRBD2 (6 bases each). V dropped 4 bases and J dropped 2 bases, with 14 bases sitting between them. The germline V gene encodes CDR1 SGHNT and CDR2 YYREEE (reference sequence). There are 15 residues in the CDR3. The CDR3 reads CASSPGGGNTDTQYF. The CDR3 coding sequence is TGTGCCAGCAGCCCCGGGGGCGGGAACACAGATACGCAGTATTTT.

V is TRBV6-1 and J is TRBJ2-6; 9 nucleotides agree with TRBD1. The J segment lost 0 bases and the V segment lost 1 base, leaving 4 bases of the junction unmatched. CDR3 length: 18 residues. Germline CDR1 and CDR2: MNHNS and SASEGT. CDR3 nucleotide sequence: TGTGCCAGCAGTGAAGTGGGACAGGGATACTCTGGGGCCAACGTCCTGACTTTC. It encodes CASSEVGQGYSGANVLTF.

This chain uses TRBV7-2 with TRBJ2-7; TRBD2 matches at 7 bases. The CDR3 runs to 13 residues. V dropped 2 bases and J dropped 3; count of bases not matched to a gene: 1. Germline V gene lookup returns CDR1 SGHTA and CDR2 FQGNSA. The CDR3 here is CASSLQRDYEQYF. Written as DNA, the CDR3 is TGTGCCAGCAGCTTACAGCGGGACTACGAGCAGTACTTC.